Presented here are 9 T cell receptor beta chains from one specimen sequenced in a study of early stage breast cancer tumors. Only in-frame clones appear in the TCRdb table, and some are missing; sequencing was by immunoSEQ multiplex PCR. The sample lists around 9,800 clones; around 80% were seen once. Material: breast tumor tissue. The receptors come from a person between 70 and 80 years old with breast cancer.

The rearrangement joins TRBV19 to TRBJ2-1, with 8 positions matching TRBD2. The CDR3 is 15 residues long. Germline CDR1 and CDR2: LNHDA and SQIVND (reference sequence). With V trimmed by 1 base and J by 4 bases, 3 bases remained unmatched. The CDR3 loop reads CASSIVASGYNEQFF. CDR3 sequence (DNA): TGTGCCAGTAGTATAGTTGCTAGCGGGTACAATGAGCAGTTCTTC. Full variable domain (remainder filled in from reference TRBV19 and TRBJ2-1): DGGITQSPKYLFRKEGQNVTLSCEQNLNHDAMYWYRQDPGQGLRLIYYSQIVNDFQKGDIAEGYSVSREKKESFPLTVTSAQKNPTAFYLCASSIVASGYNEQFFGPGTRLTVL.

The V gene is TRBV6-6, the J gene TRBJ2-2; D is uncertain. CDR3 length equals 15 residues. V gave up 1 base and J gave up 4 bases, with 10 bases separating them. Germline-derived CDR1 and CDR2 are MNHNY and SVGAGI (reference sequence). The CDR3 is CASSYFGGGTGELFF. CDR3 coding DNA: TGTGCCAGCAGTTACTTCGGCGGCGGCACCGGGGAGCTGTTTTTT.

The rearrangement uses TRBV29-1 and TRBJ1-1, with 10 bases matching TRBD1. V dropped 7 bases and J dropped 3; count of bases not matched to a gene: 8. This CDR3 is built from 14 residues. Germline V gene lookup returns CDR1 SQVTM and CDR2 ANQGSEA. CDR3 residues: CSAPGTGVYTEAFF. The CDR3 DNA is TGCAGCGCCCCCGGGACAGGGGTTTACACTGAAGCTTTCTTT.

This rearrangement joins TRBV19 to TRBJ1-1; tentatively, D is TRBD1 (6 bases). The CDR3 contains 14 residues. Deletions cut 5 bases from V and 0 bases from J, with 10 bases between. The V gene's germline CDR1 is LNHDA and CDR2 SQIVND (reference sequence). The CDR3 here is CASSDQGMNTEAFF. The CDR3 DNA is TGTGCCAGTAGTGACCAGGGGATGAACACTGAAGCTTTCTTT.

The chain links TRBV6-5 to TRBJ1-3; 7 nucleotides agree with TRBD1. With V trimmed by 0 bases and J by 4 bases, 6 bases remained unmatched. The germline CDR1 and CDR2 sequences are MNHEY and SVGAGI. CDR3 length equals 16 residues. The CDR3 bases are TGTGCCAGCAGTTACTCAGTCACAGGGGTCGGAAACACCATATATTTT. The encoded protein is CASSYSVTGVGNTIYF.

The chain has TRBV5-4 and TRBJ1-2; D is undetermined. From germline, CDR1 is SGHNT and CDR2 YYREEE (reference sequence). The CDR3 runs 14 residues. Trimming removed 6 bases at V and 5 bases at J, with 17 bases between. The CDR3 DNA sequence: TGTGCCAGCACCCCTGTGGGAGGCCTATATGGCTACACCTTC. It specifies CASTPVGGLYGYTF.

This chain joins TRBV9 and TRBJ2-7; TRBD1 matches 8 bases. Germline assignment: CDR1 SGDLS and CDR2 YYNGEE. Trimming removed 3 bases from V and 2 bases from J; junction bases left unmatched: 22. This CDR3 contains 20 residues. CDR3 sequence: CASSEEISNWTGYPTYEQYF. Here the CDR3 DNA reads TGTGCCAGCAGCGAGGAAATTTCAAATTGGACAGGGTACCCCACCTACGAGCAGTACTTC.

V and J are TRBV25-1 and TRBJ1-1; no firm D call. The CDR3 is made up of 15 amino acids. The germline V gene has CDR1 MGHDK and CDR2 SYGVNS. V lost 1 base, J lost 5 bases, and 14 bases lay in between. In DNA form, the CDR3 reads TGTGCCAGCAGTGAATCTCTAGCAGGTCGGACTGAAGCTTTCTTT. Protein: CASSESLAGRTEAFF.

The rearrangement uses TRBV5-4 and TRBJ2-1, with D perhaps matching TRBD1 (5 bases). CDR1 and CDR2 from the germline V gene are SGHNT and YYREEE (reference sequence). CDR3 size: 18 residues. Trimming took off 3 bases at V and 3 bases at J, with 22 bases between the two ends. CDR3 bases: TGTGCCAGCAGCTGGGGCTCGGCCAGCCGGACGGTCTACAATGAGCAGTTCTTC. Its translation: CASSWGSASRTVYNEQFF. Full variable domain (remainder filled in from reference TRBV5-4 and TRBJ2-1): ETGVTQSPTHLIKTRGQQVTLRCSSQSGHNTVSWYQQALGQGPQFIFQYYREEENGRGNFPPRFSGLQFPNYSSELNVNALELDDSALYLCASSWGSASRTVYNEQFFGPGTRLTVL.